A single sample gave rise to the 9 T cell receptor beta chains below, sequenced in a study of T cell clonality in common variable immunodeficiency. General study findings and limits: In common variable immunodeficiency, TCR beta chains reportedly carried fewer deletions and N-nucleotide insertions.

Assay: immunoSEQ multiplex PCR; the TCRdb copy retains only in-frame clones and omits some. Recorded here are some 28,000 clones, none singletons. Their antigens are not known. Sequences were obtained from peripheral blood mononuclear cells. The receptor set was obtained from a human donor with common variable immunodeficiency.

On this clone: The read is 3 residues too short to cover the CDR3 end, so that end is filled in from the germline J gene. V and J are TRBV7-2 and TRBJ2-3; TRBD1 is a possible D gene (7 bases). In germline, CDR1 is SGHTA, CDR2 FQGNSA. The CDR3 has 15 residues. The V end lost 5 bases, the J end lost 0 bases, and 12 bases lay between the germline ends. CDR3: CASSRGTDSTDTQYF. The CDR3 bases that were read are TGTGCCAGCAGCCGCGGGACAGATAGCACAGATACG.

This clone was seen at least ten times. The observed sequence ends 3 residues before the CDR3 terminus, with the missing tail filled in from the germline J gene. The chain combines TRBV19 with TRBJ1-2; the D is unclear. Germline V gene data show CDR1 as LNHDA and CDR2 as SQIVND (reference sequence). V dropped 2 bases and J dropped 1 base, with 8 bases sitting between them. The CDR3 totals 14 residues. The DNA read from the CDR3 is TGTGCCAGTAGTATAAACGGGTTTAACTATGGC. It yields the protein CASSINGFNYG. The whole CDR3 protein reads CASSINGFNYGYTF.

In this sample, this clone turned up many times. The read ends 3 residues early relative to the CDR3; the germline J gene fills the gap. The chain couples TRBV14 to TRBJ1-1, with TRBD1 as a possible D gene (5 bases). The V and J ends lost 6 bases and 5 bases respectively, with 16 bases between them. Germline V gene lookup returns CDR1 SGHDN and CDR2 FVKESK. The CDR3 runs 14 residues. This CDR3 reads CASSLGDLLTEAFF. The sequenced CDR3 bases are TGTGCCAGCAGTCTAGGGGATTTATTGACTGAA.

As to this clone: Coverage ceases 3 residues before the CDR3 finishes, and the germline J gene fills in the end. The chain joins TRBV6-2 or TRBV6-3 to TRBJ2-1, with TRBD2 identical over 13 bases. The CDR3 is made up of 16 amino acids. From germline, CDR1 is MNHEY and CDR2 SVGEGT. Germline trimming cut 2 bases from V and 6 bases from J; bases unmatched to any gene: 4. The CDR3 bases that were read are TGTGCCAGCAGTTACCGAAGGACTAGCGGGGGCAATGAG. Amino acid sequence: CASSYRRTSGGNE. The whole CDR3 sequence is CASSYRRTSGGNEQFF.

This clone has at least ten counts. The read ends 3 residues before the CDR3 terminus; that terminus is restored from the germline J gene. The rearrangement uses TRBV20-1 and TRBJ2-3, with 11 bases aligning to TRBD2. Germline loops: CDR1 DFQATT, CDR2 SNEGSKA (reference sequence). Trimming removed 0 bases from V and 5 bases from J; junction bases left unmatched: 4. This CDR3 spans 15 amino acids. CDR3 DNA, as far as it was read: TGCAGTGCTAGAGATCATGGACTAGCGGGAGATACG. This encodes CSARDHGLAGDT. The entire CDR3 is CSARDHGLAGDTQYF.

With respect to this clone: The observed sequence ends 3 residues before the CDR3 terminus, with the missing tail filled in from the germline J gene. The chain couples TRBV2 to TRBJ1-1; D not resolved. The length of the CDR3 is 12 residues. The germline gives CDR1 SNHLY, CDR2 FYNNEI. The CDR3 loop reads CASSKSPALAFF. The sequenced CDR3 bases are TGTGCCAGCAGTAAAAGCCCTGCTTTA.

The sample holds many counts of this clone. CDR3 DNA, as far as it was read: TGTGCCAGCTCACCGACCTGGGGGCAGGGGTTCAACTATGGC. Its translation is CASSPTWGQGFNYG. The whole CDR3 protein is CASSPTWGQGFNYGYTF. The chain has TRBV18 and TRBJ1-2; maybe TRBD1 (6 bases). The read gets to within 3 residues of the CDR3 end, and the germline J gene fills in the rest. The CDR3 runs to 17 residues. Germline lookup yields CDR1 KGHSH and CDR2 LQKENI. The V end lost 3 bases, the J end lost 2 bases, and 19 bases lay between the germline ends.

This clone was counted at least ten times. Read data end 3 residues before the CDR3 end; the end is taken from the germline J gene. The V and J genes are TRBV18 and TRBJ1-5, with TRBD1 identical over 7 bases. With 4 bases clipped from V and 7 bases from J, the junction kept 7 bases outside the gene matches. Germline V lookup: CDR1 KGHSH, CDR2 LQKENI. This CDR3 comprises 14 residues. CDR3 DNA (partial): TGTGCCAGCTCACTATACAGGGACAGCCAGCCC. It yields the protein CASSLYRDSQP. From start to end, the CDR3 is CASSLYRDSQPQHF.

This clone showed up just a few times. The read ends 3 residues shy of where the CDR3 ends; the end is completed using the germline J gene. V and J are TRBV7-2 and TRBJ1-1, with D hard to call. There are 14 residues in the CDR3. Germline V gene lookup returns CDR1 SGHTA and CDR2 FQGNSA. V lost 2 bases and J lost 5, with 12 bases in between. The CDR3 bases that were read are TGTGCCAGCAGCTTAAGATTCGCAACAACTGAA. Amino acid sequence: CASSLRFATTE. The whole CDR3 protein reads CASSLRFATTEAFF.